Below are 21 T cell receptor beta chains sequenced from a single sample in a study of T cell responses to AZD1222 COVID-19 vaccine. Here immunoSEQ multiplex PCR was the method, and the copy in TCRdb shows in-frame clones only, minus some. The sample has fewer than 150,000 clones, 85% to 90% seen once. The sample consisted of peripheral blood, taken 28 days after the second AZD1222 dose. The receptors derive from an adult who received the AZD1222 COVID-19 vaccine.

This chain links TRBV12-3 or TRBV12-4 with TRBJ2-2; 7 nucleotides match TRBD1. CDR3 length equals 13 residues. The ends lost 6 bases at V and 5 bases at J; junction bases unmatched: 3. CDR3 sequence reads: CASRGTVTGELFF. CDR3 sequence (DNA): TGTGCCAGCAGAGGGACAGTAACCGGGGAGCTGTTTTTT.

The chain recombines TRBV27 with TRBJ2-4; maybe TRBD1 (7 bases). From germline, CDR1 is MNHEY and CDR2 SMNVEV (reference sequence). The CDR3 is made up of 19 amino acids. V gave up 5 bases and J gave up 2 bases, with 25 bases separating them. CDR3 coding DNA: TGTGCCAGCAGTCTCTTCCCGGTGACAGGGACTCGGCCCAAAAACATTCAGTACTTC. As protein: CASSLFPVTGTRPKNIQYF.

V gene TRBV2 combines with J gene TRBJ2-1; no firm D call. The CDR3 covers 12 residues. Per the germline V gene, CDR1 is SNHLY and CDR2 is FYNNEI. Between the trimmed V and J ends, which lost 1 base and 8 bases, there was a span of 6 bases. Here the CDR3 reads CASSEDGDEQFF. CDR3 nucleotides: TGTGCCAGCAGTGAAGACGGCGATGAGCAGTTCTTC.

The V and J genes are TRBV29-1 and TRBJ2-1, with no clear D. Trimming removed 7 bases from V and 8 bases from J, with 15 bases in between. There are 12 residues in the CDR3. CDR1 and CDR2 from the germline V gene are SQVTM and ANQGSEA. CDR3 sequence: CSAGESMYEQFF. CDR3 sequence (DNA): TGCAGCGCCGGAGAGTCAATGTATGAGCAGTTCTTC.

V is TRBV7-2 and J is TRBJ1-2; the D is unclear. Germline lookup yields CDR1 SGHTA and CDR2 FQGNSA. The CDR3 extends over 14 amino acids. V was pared by 1 base and J by 2 bases, with 8 bases between. The CDR3 sequence: CASSLGQVNYGYTF. The CDR3 nucleotides read TGTGCCAGCAGCTTAGGCCAAGTCAACTATGGCTACACCTTC.

The chain uses TRBV4-3 and TRBJ2-1; D may be TRBD1 (6 bases). This CDR3 spans 16 amino acids. V was shortened by 4 bases and J by 4 bases, with 17 bases between the two germline ends. CDR1 and CDR2 from the germline V gene are LGHNA and YSLEER. The CDR3 region is CASSLRIGGDYNEQFF. CDR3 nucleotide sequence: TGCGCCAGCAGCCTCCGGATAGGGGGTGATTACAATGAGCAGTTCTTC.

The V call is TRBV24-1, the J call TRBJ2-1, with 7 positions matching TRBD2. The germline CDR1 and CDR2 sequences are KGHDR and SFDVKD. There are 18 residues in the CDR3. Unmatched junction bases numbered 7, after V lost 0 bases and J lost 0 bases. CDR3 coding DNA: TGTGCCACCAGTGATTTGCCTAGCGGACTGAGCTCCTACAATGAGCAGTTCTTC. Encoded protein: CATSDLPSGLSSYNEQFF.

The CDR3 spells CASSLVRAGGPDTQYF. In DNA, the CDR3 is TGTGCCAGCAGCCTTGTGAGGGCAGGGGGCCCAGATACGCAGTATTTT. The chain uses TRBV3-1 (or the pseudogene TRBV3-2) and TRBJ2-3; 8 nucleotides align to TRBD1. The CDR3 covers 16 residues. Germline V gives CDR1 LGHDT, CDR2 YNNKEL (reference sequence). The trim removed 4 bases at V and 4 bases at J, leaving 10 bases unmatched.

The chain carries TRBV7-2 and TRBJ2-5; weak D call: TRBD2 (5 bases). The CDR3 spans 14 residues. Per the germline V gene, CDR1 is SGHTA and CDR2 is FQGNSA. V was trimmed by 5 bases and J by 2 bases, leaving 12 bases between them. The CDR3 is CASSPGFSQETQYF. CDR3 sequence (DNA): TGTGCCAGCAGCCCGGGATTCTCGCAAGAGACCCAGTACTTC.

V and J are TRBV7-2 and TRBJ2-1; 11 positions agree with TRBD2. This CDR3 has 16 amino acids. Germline CDR1 is SGHTA and CDR2 is FQGNSA. V shed 5 bases and J 4 bases; nucleotides not matched to a gene: 7. CDR3 DNA sequence: TGTGCCAGCAGCCGTTTTACTAGCGGGAGTTACAATGAGCAGTTCTTC. This gives the protein CASSRFTSGSYNEQFF.

This clone was seen a handful of times. This sequence joins TRBV3-1 (or the pseudogene TRBV3-2) and TRBJ1-2, with D perhaps matching TRBD1 (6 bases). Trimming removed 4 bases from V and 1 base from J, with 16 bases in between. There are 16 residues in the CDR3. Germline assignment: CDR1 LGHDT and CDR2 YNNKEL (reference sequence). The CDR3 DNA reads TGTGCCAGCAGCCCCCTTGACAGGCGCCGTAACTATGGCTACACCTTC. Amino acids: CASSPLDRRRNYGYTF.

The chain is built from TRBV29-1 and TRBJ2-1; 7 bases line up with TRBD1. The CDR3 is 19 amino acids. The ends lost 4 bases at V and 0 bases at J; junction bases unmatched: 18. Germline values: CDR1 SQVTM, CDR2 ANQGSEA. The DNA for the CDR3 is TGCAGCGTTGGAAGGGCAGGGGGAACCATACTAAGCTCCTACAATGAGCAGTTCTTC. This codes for CSVGRAGGTILSSYNEQFF.

This sequence joins TRBV5-5 and TRBJ1-5, with D possibly TRBD1 on 5 matching bases. The CDR3 sequence is 16 residues long. Deletions cut 0 bases from V and 1 base from J, with 11 bases between. The V gene's germline CDR1 is SGHKS and CDR2 YYEKEE (reference sequence). This chain's CDR3 is CASSLGGGVSNQPQHF. The CDR3 bases are TGTGCCAGCAGCTTGGGTGGAGGGGTAAGCAATCAGCCCCAGCATTTT.

This clone appeared once. The rearrangement joins TRBV12-5 to TRBJ2-2, with 12 positions matching TRBD1. With V trimmed by 3 bases and J by 5 bases, 4 bases remained unmatched. The CDR3 length is 16 residues. Germline CDR1 reads LGHNT; CDR2 reads FRNRAP. The CDR3 reads CASGLGTGGDTGELFF. The CDR3 coding sequence is TGTGCTAGTGGTTTAGGGACAGGGGGCGATACCGGGGAGCTGTTTTTT. The whole variable domain, filled in from reference TRBV12-5 and TRBJ2-2, reads DARVTQTPRHKVTEMGQEVTMRCQPILGHNTVFWYRQTMMQGLELLAYFRNRAPLDDSGMPKDRFSAEMPDATLATLKIQPSEPRDSAVYFCASGLGTGGDTGELFFGEGSRLTVL.

V gene TRBV2 combines with J gene TRBJ1-4; D perhaps matches TRBD1 (5 bases). The CDR3 is 14 residues long. From germline, CDR1 is SNHLY and CDR2 FYNNEI. Trimming cost V 3 bases and J 10 bases, with 15 bases left between them. Written as DNA, the CDR3 is TGTGCCAGCAGTGAGGGTTCAGGGTTAGGAAAACTGTTTTTT. Translation: CASSEGSGLGKLFF. Complete variable domain (other parts from reference TRBV2 and TRBJ1-4): EPEVTQTPSHQVTQMGQEVILRCVPISNHLYFYWYRQILGQKVEFLVSFYNNEISEKSEIFDDQFSVERPDGSNFTLKIRSTKLEDSAMYFCASSEGSGLGKLFFGSGTQLSVL.

In its sample, this clone was seen once. This chain links TRBV7-6 with TRBJ1-1, with 9 positions matching TRBD1. The ends lost 0 bases at V and 4 bases at J; junction bases unmatched: 12. The CDR3 covers 18 residues. The V gene's germline CDR1 is SGHVS and CDR2 FNYEAQ. CDR3 DNA sequence: TGTGCCAGCAGCTTAGCTCCGGGACAGGGAAGGTCCGGCACTGAAGCTTTCTTT. Its protein is CASSLAPGQGRSGTEAFF.

The chain employs TRBV2 and TRBJ1-5; D is unclear. Germline V lookup: CDR1 SNHLY, CDR2 FYNNEI. Trimming removed 3 bases from V and 6 bases from J, with 3 bases in between. This CDR3 has 11 residues. CDR3 residues: CASSDSQPQHF. The CDR3 DNA follows: TGTGCCAGCAGTGATAGTCAGCCCCAGCATTTT.

The chain has TRBV6-5 and TRBJ2-3, with TRBD2 matching over 11 bases. V was clipped by 7 bases and J by 6 bases; unmatched bases: 6. The CDR3 runs 14 residues. The V gene's germline CDR1 is MNHEY and CDR2 SVGAGI. The DNA for the CDR3 is TGTGCCAGCACCTTAGCGGGGGGGAGCGATACGCAGTATTTT. It translates to CASTLAGGSDTQYF.

The rearrangement uses TRBV10-1 and TRBJ1-1; no reliable D call. V gave up 2 bases and J gave up 8 bases, with 9 bases separating them. From germline, CDR1 is WNHNN and CDR2 SYGVQD (reference sequence). CDR3 size: 12 residues. The CDR3 reads CASSEVVGEAFF. The CDR3 DNA sequence: TGCGCCAGCAGTGAGGTCGTCGGAGAAGCTTTCTTT.

This chain connects TRBV6-2 or TRBV6-3 to TRBJ2-7, with 8 bases that match TRBD1. CDR3 length: 15 amino acids. Germline loops: CDR1 MNHEY, CDR2 SVGEGT. V lost 6 bases and J lost 6; bases outside the gene matches: 13. The DNA of the CDR3 is TGTGCCAGCAGCTTCGCCGGGAACAGGGGGAGCGAGCAGTACTTC. Protein product: CASSFAGNRGSEQYF.

The V and J genes are TRBV30 and TRBJ2-1; D not certain. Trimming stripped 5 bases from V and 5 bases from J, with 7 bases between. The CDR3 runs to 11 residues. Germline assignment: CDR1 GTSNPN and CDR2 SVGIG (reference sequence). DNA of the CDR3: TGTGCCTGGGGCTACCACAATGAGCAGTTCTTC. Translated, it gives CAWGYHNEQFF.